The clone carrying this TCR beta chain appeared many times. Amplified regions were TCR beta CDR3 sequences from RNA transcripts. The HTBI primer set was used in a first-round RT-PCR of the TCR CDR3. TCRdb reprocessed the multiplex PCR reads with MiXCR, giving one entry per CDR3 protein. The sample consists of under 300,000 distinct CDR3 sequences, more than 10% of them appearing once. Patients aged 18 to 65 had newly diagnosed hyperthyroidism lasting under 2 months. This entry belongs to a study of T cells in Graves' hyperthyroidism and ophthalmopathy. The CDR3 has 14 residues. The germline V and J ends were trimmed by 5 bases and 0 bases, with 10 bases remaining between them. CDR1 is SGHTA and CDR2 is FQGNSA in the germline V gene.

Sequenced sample: blood. The chain couples TRBV7-2 to TRBJ1-2; weak D call: TRBD1 (5 bases). This TCR was recovered from a woman between 25 and 40 years old with Graves' hyperthyroidism that later progressed to Graves' ophthalmopathy. In nucleotides, the CDR3 is TGTGCCAGCAGCCTAGACAGTACTAACTATGGCTACACCTTC. Encoded protein: CASSLDSTNYGYTF.